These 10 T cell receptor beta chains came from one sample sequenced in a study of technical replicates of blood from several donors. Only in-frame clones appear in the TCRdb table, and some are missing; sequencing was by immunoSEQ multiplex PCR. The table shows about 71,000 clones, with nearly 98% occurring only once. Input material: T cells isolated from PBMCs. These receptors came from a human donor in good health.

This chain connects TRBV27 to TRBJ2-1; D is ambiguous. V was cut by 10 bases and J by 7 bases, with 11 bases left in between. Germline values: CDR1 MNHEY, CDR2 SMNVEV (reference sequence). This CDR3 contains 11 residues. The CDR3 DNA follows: TGTGCCACCACCGGCAGGAATGAGCAGTTCTTC. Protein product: CATTGRNEQFF.

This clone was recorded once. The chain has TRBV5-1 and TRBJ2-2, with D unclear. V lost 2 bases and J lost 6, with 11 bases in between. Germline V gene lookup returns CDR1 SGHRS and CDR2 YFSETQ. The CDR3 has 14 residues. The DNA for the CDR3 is TGCGCCAGCAGCTTCCGCGGCCTGGCCGGGGAGCTGTTTTTT. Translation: CASSFRGLAGELFF.

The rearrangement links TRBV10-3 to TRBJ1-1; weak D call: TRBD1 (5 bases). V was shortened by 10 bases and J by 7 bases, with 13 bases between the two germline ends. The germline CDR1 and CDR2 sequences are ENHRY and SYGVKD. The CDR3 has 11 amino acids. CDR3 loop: CATQTQGEAFF. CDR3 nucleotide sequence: TGTGCCACCCAAACGCAGGGTGAAGCTTTCTTT.

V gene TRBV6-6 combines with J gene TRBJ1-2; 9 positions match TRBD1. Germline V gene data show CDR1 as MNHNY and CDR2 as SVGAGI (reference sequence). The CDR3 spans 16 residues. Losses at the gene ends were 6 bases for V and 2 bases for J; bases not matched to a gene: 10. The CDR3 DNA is TGTGCCAGCAGCGGGGCCGGGACAGGGATAAACTATGGCTACACCTTC. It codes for CASSGAGTGINYGYTF.

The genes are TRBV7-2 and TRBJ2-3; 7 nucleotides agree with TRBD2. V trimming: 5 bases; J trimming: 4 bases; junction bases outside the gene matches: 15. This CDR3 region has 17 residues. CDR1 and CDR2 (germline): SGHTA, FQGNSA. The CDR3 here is CASSTVGGGGSADTQYF. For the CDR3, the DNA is TGTGCCAGCAGCACCGTTGGTGGCGGGGGTAGCGCAGATACGCAGTATTTT. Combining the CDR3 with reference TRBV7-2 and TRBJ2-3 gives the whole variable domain GAGVSQSPSNKVTEKGKDVELRCDPISGHTALYWYRQSLGQGLEFLIYFQGNSAPDKSGLPSDRFSAERTGGSVSTLTIQRTQQEDSAVYLCASSTVGGGGSADTQYFGPGTRLTVL.

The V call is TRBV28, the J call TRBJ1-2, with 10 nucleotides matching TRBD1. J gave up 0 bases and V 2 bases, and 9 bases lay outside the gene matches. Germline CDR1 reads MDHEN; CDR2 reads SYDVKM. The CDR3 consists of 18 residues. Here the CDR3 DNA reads TGTGCCAGCAGTTTACCCCCGGGACAGGGGTGGACTAACTATGGCTACACCTTC. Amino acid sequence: CASSLPPGQGWTNYGYTF.

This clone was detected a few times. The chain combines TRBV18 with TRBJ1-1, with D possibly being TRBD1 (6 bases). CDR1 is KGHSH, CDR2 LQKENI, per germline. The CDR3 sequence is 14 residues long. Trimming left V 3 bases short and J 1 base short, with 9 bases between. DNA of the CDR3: TGTGCCAGCTCACCCCAGGGGTGGAACACTGAAGCTTTCTTT. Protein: CASSPQGWNTEAFF.

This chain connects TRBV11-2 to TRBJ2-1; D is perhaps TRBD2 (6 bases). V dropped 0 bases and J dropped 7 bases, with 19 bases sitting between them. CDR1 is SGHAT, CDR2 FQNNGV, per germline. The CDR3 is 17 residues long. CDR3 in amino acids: CASSLDGGIGYWNEQFF. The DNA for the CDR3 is TGTGCCAGCAGCTTAGATGGAGGGATCGGCTACTGGAATGAGCAGTTCTTC.

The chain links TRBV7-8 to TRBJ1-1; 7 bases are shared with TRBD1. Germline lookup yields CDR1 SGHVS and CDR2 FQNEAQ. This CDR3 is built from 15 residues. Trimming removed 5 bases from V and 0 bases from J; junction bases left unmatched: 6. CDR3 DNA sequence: TGTGCCAGCAGCGTGAGGGACAGAATGAACACTGAAGCTTTCTTT. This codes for CASSVRDRMNTEAFF.

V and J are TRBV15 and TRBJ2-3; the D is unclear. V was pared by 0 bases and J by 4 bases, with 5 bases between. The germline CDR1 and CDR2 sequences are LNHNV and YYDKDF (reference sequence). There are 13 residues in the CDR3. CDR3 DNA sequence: TGTGCCACCAGCAGAGATCAGGCAGATACGCAGTATTTT. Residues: CATSRDQADTQYF.